This passage covers 19 T cell receptor beta chains from one sample sequenced in a study of blood T cell repertoires in COVID-19 (dated by TCRdb to about 2020). The library was produced with the immunoSEQ multiplex PCR assay. What TCRdb holds here is the immuneACCESS table cut down to in-frame rearrangements. Part of the clones is not present; checked against another copy, under half of the missing clones reflect an unresolved V gene, and the others are unexplained. Within this sample are some 240,000 clones, with 80% to 85% of them counted one time only. The ten biggest clones cover 3.4% of the sample. Sequencing was done on a sample of PBMCs or T cells enriched from blood (not recorded which). The receptors were sampled from a man aged 50 to 60 who had recovered from COVID-19.

The CDR3 sequence is CASSVVGSADTQYF. In DNA, the CDR3 is TGTGCCAGCAGCGTAGTGGGCTCGGCAGATACGCAGTATTTT. This sequence joins TRBV9 and TRBJ2-3; D is unclear. Germline V gene lookup returns CDR1 SGDLS and CDR2 YYNGEE. With 0 bases removed from V and 4 bases from J, the gap between germline ends came to 9 bases. CDR3 length: 14 residues. Full variable domain (remainder filled in from reference TRBV9 and TRBJ2-3): DSGVTQTPKHLITATGQRVTLRCSPRSGDLSVYWYQQSLDQGLQFLIQYYNGEERAKGNILERFSAQQFPDLHSELNLSSLELGDSALYFCASSVVGSADTQYFGPGTRLTVL.

This clone was observed a handful of times. The rearrangement links TRBV9 to TRBJ2-7; no reliable D call. The V end lost 4 bases, the J end lost 6 bases, and 14 bases lay between the germline ends. This CDR3 region has 13 residues. Germline loops: CDR1 SGDLS, CDR2 YYNGEE. CDR3 loop: CASSPPSLGEQYF. CDR3 in DNA: TGTGCCAGCAGCCCCCCTTCCCTAGGCGAGCAGTACTTC.

Turning to this clone: Relative to the germline gene, one junction end is altered; a read error may explain this. This chain uses TRBV11-1 with TRBJ2-7; 7 nucleotides agree with TRBD2. The germline V gene has CDR1 SGHAT and CDR2 FQDESV (reference sequence). CDR3 length equals 16 residues. CDR3 DNA: TGTGCCAACAGCTTCTTAGCGGGCCCGACCTCCTACGAGCAGTACTTC. Translation: CANSFLAGPTSYEQYF.

This clone was seen just once. The chain carries TRBV5-1 and TRBJ1-1; D not certain. The CDR3 consists of 14 residues. Germline loops: CDR1 SGHRS, CDR2 YFSETQ. Trimming shortened V by 0 bases and J by 8 bases, and 14 bases separated the two germline ends. The CDR3 loop is CASSLGGSATEAFF. The CDR3 coding sequence is TGCGCCAGCAGCTTGGGAGGCAGCGCTACCGAAGCTTTCTTT. Full variable domain (rest looked up from reference TRBV5-1 and TRBJ1-1): KAGVTQTPRYLIKTRGQQVTLSCSPISGHRSVSWYQQTPGQGLQFLFEYFSETQRNKGNFPGRFSGRQFSNSRSEMNVSTLELGDSALYLCASSLGGSATEAFFGQGTRLTVV.

The V gene is TRBV6-2 or TRBV6-3, the J gene TRBJ2-3, with D perhaps TRBD2 (5 bases). This CDR3 has 17 amino acids. The germline gives CDR1 MNHEY, CDR2 SVGEGT. Trimming removed 0 bases from V and 3 bases from J, with 16 bases in between. The CDR3 DNA reads as TGTGCCAGCAGTTACTCCCCATTTGAGGGTGCTACAGATACGCAGTATTTT. As protein: CASSYSPFEGATDTQYF.

As concerns this clone: Mismatch with germline at one junction end may stem from a read error. The chain links TRBV2 to TRBJ2-4; D might be TRBD1 (5 bases). Germline V gives CDR1 SNHLY, CDR2 FYNNEI. CDR3 length equals 12 residues. The CDR3 DNA is TGTGCCAGCTCCCAATTTCTGGACATTGATGTCTTC. Residues: CASSQFLDIDVF.

The chain joins TRBV19 to TRBJ2-3; perhaps TRBD1 as D (6 bases). Germline V gives CDR1 LNHDA, CDR2 SQIVND (reference sequence). With 6 bases removed from V and 0 bases from J, the gap between germline ends came to 13 bases. The CDR3 contains 15 residues. CDR3 bases: TGTGCCAGTAGAACCGGGACACCGAGCACAGATACGCAGTATTTT. Translation gives CASRTGTPSTDTQYF.

The chain recombines TRBV28 with TRBJ1-5; 10 bases are a match to TRBD1. Germline CDR1 MDHEN, CDR2 SYDVKM. The V segment lost 8 bases and the J segment 5 bases; nucleotides outside the gene matches: 0. The CDR3 loop spans 12 amino acids. The CDR3: CASGTGDQPQHF. DNA for the CDR3: TGTGCCAGCGGGACAGGGGATCAGCCCCAGCATTTT.

The rearrangement uses TRBV7-2 and TRBJ2-5; unclear D gene. V was pared by 0 bases and J by 4 bases, with 6 bases between. Germline V gene sequence: CDR1 SGHTA, CDR2 FQGNSA. The length of the CDR3 is 13 residues. The CDR3 region has the DNA TGTGCCAGCAGCTTAGCGTTCGGAGAGACCCAGTACTTC. Amino acid sequence: CASSLAFGETQYF.

This clone has just a few counts. This chain links TRBV7-2 with TRBJ1-4; 8 nucleotides match TRBD1. Trimming at V came to 6 bases and at J to 7 bases, leaving 10 bases not matched to a gene. From germline, CDR1 is SGHTA and CDR2 FQGNSA. CDR3 length equals 15 residues. The CDR3 DNA sequence: TGTGCCAGCAGTCCAGACAGGGGCAGGGGTGAAAAACTGTTTTTT. Translated: CASSPDRGRGEKLFF. The full variable domain, completed using reference TRBV7-2 and TRBJ1-4, is GAGVSQSPSNKVTEKGKDVELRCDPISGHTALYWYRQSLGQGLEFLIYFQGNSAPDKSGLPSDRFSAERTGGSVSTLTIQRTQQEDSAVYLCASSPDRGRGEKLFFGSGTQLSVL.

This clone has just one count. The chain recombines TRBV6-4 with TRBJ2-1, with D maybe TRBD2 (6 bases). Between the trimmed V and J ends, which lost 4 bases and 3 bases, there was a span of 10 bases. The CDR3 loop spans 14 amino acids. The germline V gene encodes CDR1 MRHNA and CDR2 SNTAGT. The CDR3 sequence: CASSAVGGYNEQFF. The CDR3 bases are TGTGCCAGCAGTGCGGTGGGGGGCTACAATGAGCAGTTCTTC.

The chain recombines TRBV30 with TRBJ1-6; no reliable D call. The CDR3 contains 15 residues. The V gene's germline CDR1 is GTSNPN and CDR2 SVGIG (reference sequence). V dropped 4 bases and J dropped 2 bases, with 12 bases sitting between them. CDR3 DNA: TGTGCCTGGAACCGAGCAACCCCCTATAATTCACCCCTCCACTTT. Residues: CAWNRATPYNSPLHF. The full variable domain, its missing parts supplied by reference TRBV30 and TRBJ1-6, is SQTIHQWPATLVQPVGSPLSLECTVEGTSNPNLYWYRQAAGRGLQLLFYSVGIGQISSEVPQNLSASRPQDRQFILSSKKLLLSDSGFYLCAWNRATPYNSPLHFGNGTRLTVT.

This chain joins TRBV24-1 and TRBJ1-2; 9 nucleotides agree with TRBD1. Germline lookup yields CDR1 KGHDR and CDR2 SFDVKD. The V segment lost 4 bases and the J segment 8 bases; nucleotides outside the gene matches: 4. The CDR3 sequence is 13 residues long. CDR3 in amino acids: CATSDGTGWGYTF. CDR3 coding DNA: TGTGCCACCAGTGACGGGACAGGGTGGGGCTACACCTTC.

The rearrangement links TRBV7-9 to TRBJ2-1, with D unresolved. V was pared by 11 bases and J by 4 bases, with 12 bases between. Germline V gene sequence: CDR1 SEHNR, CDR2 FQNEAQ (reference sequence). The CDR3 contains 12 residues. Written as DNA, the CDR3 is TGTGCCCTGCGTGGTTATTACAATGAGCAGTTCTTC. This sequence encodes CALRGYYNEQFF.

This clone was counted many times. The rearrangement joins TRBV5-1 to TRBJ1-1; 8 bases are shared with TRBD1. V lost 0 bases to trimming and J lost 4 bases; unmatched junction nucleotides: 14. The germline V gene encodes CDR1 SGHRS and CDR2 YFSETQ. CDR3 length: 18 residues. The CDR3, as DNA: TGCGCCAGCAGCTTGGGTGACAGGGGTCCCCTTGGTGGCACTGAAGCTTTCTTT. Translating it yields CASSLGDRGPLGGTEAFF. Together with reference TRBV5-1 and TRBJ1-1, the CDR3 gives the full variable domain: KAGVTQTPRYLIKTRGQQVTLSCSPISGHRSVSWYQQTPGQGLQFLFEYFSETQRNKGNFPGRFSGRQFSNSRSEMNVSTLELGDSALYLCASSLGDRGPLGGTEAFFGQGTRLTVV.

The CDR3 loop is CASNLQGSSEAFF. CDR3 DNA sequence: TGTGCCAGCAATTTACAGGGGTCGTCTGAAGCTTTCTTT. V is TRBV6-5 and J is TRBJ1-1, with 7 bases fitting TRBD1. CDR3 size: 13 residues. Germline assignment: CDR1 MNHEY and CDR2 SVGAGI. The J segment lost 6 bases and the V segment lost 7 bases, leaving 8 bases of the junction unmatched.

This rearrangement joins TRBV2 to TRBJ1-1; TRBD1 might be the D (6 bases). CDR1 is SNHLY and CDR2 is FYNNEI in the germline V gene. The CDR3 runs 15 residues. Trimming pared 6 bases from V and 0 bases from J, leaving 14 bases between. The CDR3 DNA follows: TGTGCCAGCAGGACCGTTGGGGGCATGAACACTGAAGCTTTCTTT. This codes for CASRTVGGMNTEAFF.

V is TRBV29-1 and J is TRBJ2-3, with a weak D call TRBD1 (7 bases). CDR3 length: 15 residues. The germline V gene encodes CDR1 SQVTM and CDR2 ANQGSEA. V shed 8 bases and J shed 8 bases, with 26 bases lying between them. The CDR3 DNA reads TGCAGCCGAGAGGCGGGACAGACCTTTTTCGGTACGCAGTATTTT. Residues: CSREAGQTFFGTQYF.

The chain employs TRBV19 and TRBJ1-6, with a possible D match to TRBD1 (5 bases). V was pared by 2 bases and J by 5 bases, with 10 bases between. In germline, CDR1 is LNHDA, CDR2 SQIVND (reference sequence). This CDR3 spans 15 amino acids. CDR3 DNA sequence: TGTGCCAGTAGTATACGGGGGGGAGATAATTCACCCCTCCACTTT. Protein: CASSIRGGDNSPLHF.